Listed below are T cell receptor beta chains from one sample, sequenced in a study of T cell responses to AZD1222 COVID-19 vaccine. Produced via immunoSEQ multiplex PCR; TCRdb's table is partial and in-frame only. The sample holds under 200,000 clones; 85% to 95% are singletons and the top ten take approximately 0.58%. The material sequenced was peripheral blood, taken on day 0 of AZD1222 vaccination. These receptors were taken from an adult in good health. Each CDR3 is given with its conserved first and last residue. D genes are given only for firm matches. The listing skips clone size in some rows; elsewhere it reads once, few, many or a size class.

V	D	size	J	length	DNA	CDR3
TRBV19	-	-	TRBJ2-7	16	TGTGCCAGTAGTCCTAATCGGGCGGGGAAGGCCTACGAGCAGTACTTC	CASSPNRAGKAYEQYF
TRBV7-9	-	-	TRBJ1-2	14	TGTGCCAGCAGCTCCCCGGGGGGCAGCTATGGCTACACCTTC	CASSSPGGSYGYTF
TRBV30	-	-	TRBJ1-4	14	TGTGCCTGGAGTTCTTTGCCTATTAATGAAAAACTGTTTTTT	CAWSSLPINEKLFF
TRBV6-5	-	-	TRBJ1-4	13	TGTGCCAGCACCTTCAGTTCTGGTGAAAAACTGTTTTTT	CASTFSSGEKLFF
TRBV30	-	-	TRBJ1-1	12	TGTGCCTTTAACAGGGAAGGCACTGAAGCTTTCTTT	CAFNREGTEAFF
TRBV28	-	-	TRBJ2-5	18	TGTGCCAGCAGCAGTATTGTATTGGGGTCGACTACCCACGAGACCCAGTACTTC	CASSSIVLGSTTHETQYF
TRBV7-2	-	-	TRBJ1-2	18	TGTGCCAGCAGCTCGACTCGGCGTGGGAGGGCCACTAACTATGGCTACACCTTC	CASSSTRRGRATNYGYTF
TRBV3-1/TRBV3-2	-	-	TRBJ2-7	14	TGTGCCAGCAGCCAAGGACTAGAGGGCTACGAGCAGTACTTC	CASSQGLEGYEQYF
TRBV9	-	-	TRBJ1-6	16	TGTGCCAGCAGCGGGGGGGGTCGCTCCTATAATTCACCCCTCCACTTT	CASSGGGRSYNSPLHF
TRBV3-1/TRBV3-2	-	-	TRBJ1-1	15	TGTGCCAGCAGCCAAGGGGTCGGGGGGTCCACTGAAGCTTTCTTT	CASSQGVGGSTEAFF
TRBV15	-	-	TRBJ2-3	13	TGTGCCACCAGAGAAGCTAGCACAGATACGCAGTATTTT	CATREASTDTQYF
TRBV7-9	-	-	TRBJ1-3	13	TGTGCCAGCAGGGAGGGAGCTGGAAACACCATATATTTT	CASREGAGNTIYF
TRBV7-8	TRBD1	-	TRBJ1-4	13	TGTGCCAGCAAGACAGGGCCCGATGAAAAACTGTTTTTT	CASKTGPDEKLFF
TRBV6-2/TRBV6-3	-	-	TRBJ1-5	15	TGTGCCAGCAGTTACGGGGGCGCGGAGGTCCAGCCCCAGCATTTT	CASSYGGAEVQPQHF
TRBV3-1/TRBV3-2	-	-	TRBJ2-3	11	TGTGCCAGCAGCCTTTCAGATACGCAGTATTTT	CASSLSDTQYF
TRBV9	-	-	TRBJ1-3	13	TGTGCCAGCAGTGGAGGTTCCGGAAACACCATATATTTT	CASSGGSGNTIYF
TRBV14	TRBD1	-	TRBJ1-4	18	TGTGCCAGCAGCCAAGAGCACTTCGGGACAGTCCCAAATGAAAAACTGTTTTTT	CASSQEHFGTVPNEKLFF
TRBV10-3	-	-	TRBJ2-1	14	TGTGCCATCAGTGAGTCGATTACCGCCAATGAGCAGTTCTTC	CAISESITANEQFF
TRBV7-3	TRBD2	few	TRBJ2-1	16	TGTGCCAGCAGCTTAGAAGGGACTAGCGGGAGGAATGAGCAGTTCTTC	CASSLEGTSGRNEQFF
TRBV6-5	-	-	TRBJ1-6	14	TGTGCCAGCGGCAGGGTTCACATGGATTCACCCCTCCACTTT	CASGRVHMDSPLHF
TRBV11-1	TRBD2	-	TRBJ2-2	15	TGTGCCAGCAGCTTCCGGCGGGAGCCGGGCGGGGAGCTGTTTTTT	CASSFRREPGGELFF
TRBV3-1/TRBV3-2	-	-	TRBJ1-2	13	TGTGCCAGCAGCCAGGGACGTTACTATGGCTACACCTTC	CASSQGRYYGYTF
TRBV19	-	once	TRBJ2-7	14	TGTGCCAGTAGCGTCACCGGGACACCGAGGGAGCAGTACTTC	CASSVTGTPREQYF
TRBV19	-	-	TRBJ1-5	14	TGTGCCAGTAGTTCAGGTGGGGGGAATCAGCCCCAGCATTTT	CASSSGGGNQPQHF
TRBV5-1	TRBD1	-	TRBJ2-7	14	TGCGCCAGCAGCCCCGGGACAGGCTTCTACGAGCAGTACTTC	CASSPGTGFYEQYF
TRBV7-9	-	-	TRBJ2-7	16	TGTGCCAGCAGCTTAGCGGGCGGGCAGGCCGACTACGAGCAGTACTTC	CASSLAGGQADYEQYF